Given below is one TCR beta chain in context. The antigen remains unidentified. This same CDR3 is encoded by further DNA sequences in the sample. The sample originates from a study of shared clonotypes between healthy human individuals. Study as a whole: CD8 memory received one plate per donor, CD8 naive two, CD4 memory three and CD4 naive three.

Study conclusions and caveats: Clonotypes shared by all four donors outscored non-shared clonotypes in generation probability.

The CDR3 has 15 residues. J gave up 5 bases and V 0 bases, and 6 bases lay outside the gene matches. CDR1 is MGHRA, CDR2 YSYEKL, per germline. This was a deep-level run. The table came from immunoSEQ multiplex PCR; TCRdb's copy has only in-frame clones and leaves some out. The data hold millions of clones, with about 92% observed a single time. The sequencing input was naive CD4+ T cells sorted from blood. Subset described: CD45RA+ positively selected. V and J are TRBV4-1 and TRBJ1-2, with 7 bases aligning to TRBD1. The source of this sequence is a young man in good health. CDR3 DNA: TGCGCCAGCAGCCAAGATTTACAGGGGCGGTATGGCTACACCTTC. This gives the protein CASSQDLQGRYGYTF.